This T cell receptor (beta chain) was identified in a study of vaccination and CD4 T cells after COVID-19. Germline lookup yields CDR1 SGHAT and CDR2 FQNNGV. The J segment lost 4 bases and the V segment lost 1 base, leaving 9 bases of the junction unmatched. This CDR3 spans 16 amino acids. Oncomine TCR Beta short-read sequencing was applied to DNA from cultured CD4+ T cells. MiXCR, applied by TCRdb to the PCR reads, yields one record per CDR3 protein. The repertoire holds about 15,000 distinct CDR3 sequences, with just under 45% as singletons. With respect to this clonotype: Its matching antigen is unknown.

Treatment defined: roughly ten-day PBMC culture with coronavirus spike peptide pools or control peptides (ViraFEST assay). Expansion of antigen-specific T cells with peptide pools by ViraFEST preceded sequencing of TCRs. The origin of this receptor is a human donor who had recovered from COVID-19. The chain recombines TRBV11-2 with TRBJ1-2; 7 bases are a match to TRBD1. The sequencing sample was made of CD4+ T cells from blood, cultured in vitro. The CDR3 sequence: CASSLGGGRGVYGYTF. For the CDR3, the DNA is TGTGCCAGCAGCTTAGGTGGCGGCAGGGGGGTCTATGGCTACACCTTC. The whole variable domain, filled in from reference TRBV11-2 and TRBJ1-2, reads EAGVAQSPRYKIIEKRQSVAFWCNPISGHATLYWYQQILGQGPKLLIQFQNNGVVDDSQLPKDRFSAERLKGVDSTLKIQPAKLEDSAVYLCASSLGGGRGVYGYTFGSGTRLTVV.